The next 10 T cell receptor beta chains were all read from a single sample in a study of CD8+CD57+ T cells in acquired aplastic anemia listed by TCRdb under 2018. Expansion of CD8+CD57+ cells had been shown by flow cytometry in the patients chosen for sequencing. Sequencing was performed on an Illumina HiSeq 2000. Genomic DNA was used as template for profiling of TCR beta VDJ combinations and CDR3 sequences. TCRdb applied fastp at Q25 and MiXCR to the public reads, then kept only in-frame beta chains. Merged by CDR3 protein, the rows form single entries marked with the most common genes and DNA. This sample gives about 160,000 distinct CDR3 sequences in total; about 48% of them show up just once. The ten largest account for about 30% of the sample. The sample taken for sequencing was sorted CD4+, CD8+, or CD8+CD57+ T cells (not recorded which) from PBMCs. The receptors derive from a human donor with aplastic anemia.

The chain carries TRBV10-3 and TRBJ1-1; TRBD1 might be the D (6 bases). Germline V gives CDR1 ENHRY, CDR2 SYGVKD. The CDR3 has 13 amino acids. V was trimmed by 6 bases and J by 5 bases, leaving 13 bases between them. The CDR3 DNA is TGTGCCATCAGAGACCCAGGGGTTACTGAAGCTTTCTTT. Translated, it gives CAIRDPGVTEAFF.

This clonotype was detected many times. The chain joins TRBV7-9 to TRBJ1-2, with D unresolved. This CDR3 has 13 amino acids. V lost 1 base and J lost 8, with 11 bases in between. The germline CDR1 and CDR2 sequences are SEHNR and FQNEAQ (reference sequence). The CDR3 nucleotides read TGTGCCAGCAGCTTAGGGGCAGTGAGGGGCTACACCTTC. Its protein is CASSLGAVRGYTF.

A few counts support this clonotype. The chain is built from TRBV25-1 and TRBJ2-7; D may be TRBD1 or TRBD2 (7 bases each). V was trimmed by 1 base and J by 2 bases, leaving 12 bases between them. Germline CDR1 MGHDK, CDR2 SYGVNS. The CDR3 consists of 15 residues. In nucleotides, the CDR3 is TGTGCCAGCAGTGAATCCCAGGGGGGGGCCTACGAGCAGTACTTC. Its translation: CASSESQGGAYEQYF.

This clonotype has a count of ten or more. The chain uses TRBV11-2 and TRBJ2-7; D might be TRBD2 (6 bases). The V end was cut by 5 bases, the J end by 3 bases, with 14 bases between. The CDR3 runs to 14 residues. The germline gives CDR1 SGHAT, CDR2 FQNNGV. CDR3: CASSPPGLYYEQYF. In DNA, the CDR3 is TGTGCCAGCAGCCCGCCGGGACTGTACTACGAGCAGTACTTC.

This chain uses TRBV20-1 with TRBJ2-1, with 9 bases fitting TRBD2. The V segment lost 3 bases and the J segment 1 base; nucleotides outside the gene matches: 4. The CDR3 spans 15 residues. Germline CDR1 is DFQATT and CDR2 is SNEGSKA (reference sequence). DNA for the CDR3: TGCAGTGCTAGTGTCAGCGGGGGGTCCTACAATGAGCAGTTCTTC. It encodes CSASVSGGSYNEQFF.

This clonotype was detected ten times or more. The rearrangement joins TRBV7-2 to TRBJ2-7, with D hard to call. The CDR3 is 16 residues long. Looked up from germline, CDR1 is SGHTA and CDR2 is FQGNSA. The germline V and J ends were trimmed by 0 bases and 0 bases, with 12 bases remaining between them. The CDR3 nucleotides are TGTGCCAGCAGCTTAGCAGCCTCACCTAGCTCCTACGAGCAGTACTTC. Translating it yields CASSLAASPSSYEQYF.

This clonotype showed up many times. The chain is built from TRBV9 and TRBJ2-1, with TRBD1 as a possible D gene (5 bases). The germline gives CDR1 SGDLS, CDR2 YYNGEE. Trimming took 2 bases from V and 5 from J, leaving 17 bases between them. The CDR3 consists of 16 residues. CDR3 sequence (DNA): TGTGCCAGCAGCGTGGGGCGCGTGACAAATAACAATGAGCAGTTCTTC. It specifies CASSVGRVTNNNEQFF.

Concerning this clonotype: One junction end does not reproduce the germline sequence, and a read error may be involved. The chain employs TRBV24-1 and TRBJ1-2; no clear D gene. The CDR3 has 14 amino acids. Looked up from germline, CDR1 is KGHDR and CDR2 is SFDVKD. CDR3 in DNA: TGTGCCACCAGCGATTTGGCCAGCCCGGATGGCTACACCTTC. Its translation: CATSDLASPDGYTF.

The chain couples TRBV7-8 to TRBJ1-6; TRBD1 aligns across 7 bases. This CDR3 comprises 15 residues. Germline values: CDR1 SGHVS, CDR2 FQNEAQ. With 5 bases clipped from V and 12 bases from J, the junction kept 13 bases outside the gene matches. The CDR3 coding sequence is TGTGCCAGCAGCCGAGACAGGGTTCCTTCCCGACCCCTCCACTTT. The encoded protein is CASSRDRVPSRPLHF.

This clonotype was seen a few times. This rearrangement joins TRBV15 to TRBJ2-1, with unresolved D. The CDR3 consists of 14 residues. Germline values: CDR1 LNHNV, CDR2 YYDKDF (reference sequence). The V and J ends lost 1 base and 0 bases respectively, with 4 bases between them. CDR3 coding DNA: TGTGCCACCAGCAGAGGGGACTCCTACAATGAGCAGTTCTTC. Amino acid sequence: CATSRGDSYNEQFF.